The rows below give T cell receptor beta chains drawn from one sample of a study of T-cell memory formation after mild COVID-19. TCRdb re-analysed the 5' RACE reads in MiXCR, keeping a single row per CDR3 protein. The sample consists of 240,000 or so distinct CDR3 sequences, 8.5% to 9.5% of them appearing once. Source material: PBMCs or a T cell subset sorted from them (not recorded which). The receptors stem from a man between 18 and 35 years old who had mild COVID-19 (a few samples of this study predate the infection). Cell type and time point are not known. Both conserved end residues are part of each CDR3. A D gene is named only where the DNA matches it firmly. Not every row has a clone size; where given, it reads once, few, many or a size class.

. TRBJ1-1 TRBV5-1 TRBD1 CASSFAGGGAEAFF TGCGCCAGCAGCTTCGCAGGGGGCGGCGCTGAAGCTTTCTTT
few TRBJ2-3 TRBV20-1 TRBD2 CSASIAGRERDTQYF TGCAGTGCTAGCATCGCGGGGAGGGAGCGGGATACGCAGTATTTT
few TRBJ2-1 TRBV4-3 TRBD2 CASSQGVLAALYNEQFF TGCGCCAGCAGCCAAGGGGTACTAGCGGCCCTCTACAATGAGCAGTTCTTC
many TRBJ2-2 TRBV7-6 . CASSFVQGTGELFF TGTGCCAGCAGCTTTGTACAGGGAACCGGGGAGCTGTTTTTT
few TRBJ1-2 TRBV28 . CATTGKVGGYTF TGTGCCACTACAGGGAAAGTTGGCGGCTACACCTTC
few TRBJ2-2 TRBV7-9 TRBD2 CARDPLAEAGELFF TGTGCCAGGGATCCACTAGCGGAGGCCGGGGAGCTGTTTTTT
. TRBJ1-5 TRBV28 . CASSFGEGSPYQPQHF TGTGCCAGCAGTTTCGGGGAGGGCTCACCCTATCAGCCCCAGCATTTT
once TRBJ1-5 TRBV13 . CASSLRRGSNQPQHF TGTGCCAGCAGCTTGAGAAGGGGAAGCAATCAGCCCCAGCATTTT
many TRBJ1-2 TRBV7-2 TRBD1 CASRTRDSYGYTF TGTGCCAGCAGGACACGGGACAGCTATGGCTACACCTTC
. TRBJ2-2 TRBV6-2/TRBV6-3 TRBD1 CASSTTGTGTTGELFF TGTGCCAGCAGTACAACCGGGACAGGGACCACCGGGGAGCTGTTTTTT
many TRBJ1-5 TRBV12-3/TRBV12-4 . CASSLGVEFWPQHF TGTGCCAGCAGTTTGGGGGTAGAGTTTTGGCCCCAGCATTTT
many TRBJ2-7 TRBV29-1 TRBD1 CSVERTGEPYEQYF TGCAGCGTTGAACGGACAGGGGAACCCTACGAGCAGTACTTC
many TRBJ2-5 TRBV7-2 . CASSVQGGMETQYF TGTGCCAGCAGCGTTCAGGGCGGGATGGAGACCCAGTACTTC
. TRBJ2-2 TRBV28 TRBD1 CASGPNRGRAGELFF TGTGCCAGCGGCCCGAACAGGGGGCGGGCCGGGGAGCTGTTTTTT
few TRBJ1-2 TRBV7-3 . CASSRWTEANYGYTF TGTGCCAGCAGCCGATGGACTGAAGCTAACTATGGCTACACCTTC
few TRBJ1-6 TRBV27 . CASSHRLYSPLHF TGTGCCAGCAGCCACAGACTGTATTCACCCCTCCACTTT
. TRBJ2-2 TRBV6-2/TRBV6-3 TRBD2 CASSLREGGELFF TGTGCCAGCAGTTTAAGGGAGGGCGGGGAGCTGTTTTTT
few TRBJ1-4 TRBV7-9 . CASSLAMGSKEKLFF TGTGCCAGCAGCTTAGCGATGGGGAGCAAGGAAAAACTGTTTTTT
many TRBJ1-3 TRBV18 . CASSPDRSSGNTIYF TGTGCCAGCTCACCCGACAGGAGCTCTGGAAACACCATATATTTT
few TRBJ2-3 TRBV20-1 . CSAPPSGGADTQYF TGCAGTGCCCCCCCCTCGGGCGGGGCAGATACGCAGTATTTT